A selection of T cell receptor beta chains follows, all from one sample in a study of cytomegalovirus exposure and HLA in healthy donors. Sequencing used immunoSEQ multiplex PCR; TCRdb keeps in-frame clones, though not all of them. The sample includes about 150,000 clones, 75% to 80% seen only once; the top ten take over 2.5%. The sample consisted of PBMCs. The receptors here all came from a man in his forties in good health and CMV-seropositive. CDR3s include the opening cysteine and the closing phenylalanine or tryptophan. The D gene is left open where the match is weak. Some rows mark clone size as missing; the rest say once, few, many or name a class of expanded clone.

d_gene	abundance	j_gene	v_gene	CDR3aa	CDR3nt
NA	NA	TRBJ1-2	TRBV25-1	CASSDTNYGYTF	TGTGCCAGCAGTGACACTAACTATGGCTACACCTTC
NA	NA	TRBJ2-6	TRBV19	CASTQPTGTGANVLTF	TGTGCCAGTACCCAACCAACAGGGACCGGGGCCAACGTCCTGACTTTC
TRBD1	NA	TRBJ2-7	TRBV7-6	CASSFNDGQGMYF	TGTGCCAGCAGCTTCAACGACGGACAGGGCATGTACTTC
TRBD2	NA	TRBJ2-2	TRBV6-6	CASSYGPGGTGELFF	TGTGCCAGCAGTTACGGGCCGGGAGGCACCGGGGAGCTGTTTTTT
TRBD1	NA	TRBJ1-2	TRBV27	CASSSEGQAYGYTF	TGTGCCAGCAGTTCCGAGGGACAGGCCTATGGCTACACCTTC
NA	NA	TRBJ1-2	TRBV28	CAITGSYGYTF	TGTGCCATTACAGGGAGCTATGGCTACACCTTC
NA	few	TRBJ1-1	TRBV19	CASSIVPGAEAFF	TGTGCCAGTAGTATAGTCCCAGGGGCTGAAGCTTTCTTT
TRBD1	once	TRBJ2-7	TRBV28	CAQFGTDEKRFNSYEQYF	TGTGCGCAATTTGGGACAGACGAGAAAAGATTCAACTCCTACGAGCAGTACTTC
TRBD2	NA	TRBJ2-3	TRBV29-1	CSVSSGRTDTQYF	TGCAGCGTCAGTAGCGGGAGGACAGATACGCAGTATTTT
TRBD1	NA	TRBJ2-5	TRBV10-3	CAISPTGGETQYF	TGTGCCATCAGTCCGACAGGGGGGGAGACCCAGTACTTC
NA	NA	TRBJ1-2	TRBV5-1	CASSFLDTPGGYTF	TGCGCCAGCAGCTTCCTAGACACCCCGGGAGGCTACACCTTC
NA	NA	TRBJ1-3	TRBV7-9	CASSLRTGGNTIYF	TGTGCCAGCAGCCTACGAACGGGAGGAAACACCATATATTTT
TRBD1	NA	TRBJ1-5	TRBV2	CASSDIGQGHSNQPQHF	TGTGCCAGCAGTGATATAGGACAGGGCCATAGCAATCAGCCCCAGCATTTT
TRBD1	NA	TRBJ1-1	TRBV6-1	CASNQGAGTEAFF	TGTGCCAGCAACCAGGGGGCAGGTACTGAAGCTTTCTTT
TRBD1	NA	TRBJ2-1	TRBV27	CASSKWDRDNEQFF	TGTGCCAGCAGTAAATGGGACAGAGACAATGAGCAGTTCTTC
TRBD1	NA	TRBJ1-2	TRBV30	CAWRISGTGYGYTF	TGTGCCTGGCGAATCTCCGGGACAGGTTATGGCTACACCTTC
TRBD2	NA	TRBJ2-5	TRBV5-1	CASSPFGTRQETQYF	TGCGCCAGCAGCCCATTCGGGACTAGACAAGAGACCCAGTACTTC
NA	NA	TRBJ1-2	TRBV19	CASSPNRAPGYTF	TGTGCCAGTAGTCCGAACAGGGCCCCCGGCTACACCTTC
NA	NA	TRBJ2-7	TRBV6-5	CASSYSIAVSTEQYF	TGTGCCAGCAGTTACTCGATTGCGGTTTCCACCGAGCAGTACTTC
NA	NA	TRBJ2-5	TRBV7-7	CASSPTGSGETQYF	TGTGCCAGCAGCCCGACGGGGTCCGGGGAGACCCAGTACTTC
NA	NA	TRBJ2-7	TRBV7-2	CASSLGGAQTYEQYF	TGTGCCAGCAGCTTAGGTGGGGCTCAAACCTACGAGCAGTACTTC
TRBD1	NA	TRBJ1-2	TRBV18	CASSKDRDRTFGGYTF	TGTGCCAGCTCAAAGGACCGGGACAGAACGTTTGGTGGCTACACCTTC
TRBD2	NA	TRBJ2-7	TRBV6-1	CASNRLAGAYEQYF	TGTGCCAGCAATAGACTAGCGGGAGCGTATGAGCAGTACTTC
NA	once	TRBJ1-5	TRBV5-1	CASSLTGRGSNQPQHF	TGCGCCAGCAGCCTGACCGGCCGCGGAAGCAATCAGCCCCAGCATTTT
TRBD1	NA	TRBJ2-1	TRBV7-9	CSSSQTGVNEQFF	TGTTCCAGCAGCCAGACAGGGGTCAATGAGCAGTTCTTC
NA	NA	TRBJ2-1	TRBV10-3	CAIRSTPAEGEQFF	TGTGCCATCAGGAGCACTCCCGCCGAAGGGGAACAGTTCTTC
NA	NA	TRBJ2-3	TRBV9	CASSPQTGPDTQYF	TGTGCCAGCAGCCCCCAGACAGGACCAGATACGCAGTATTTT
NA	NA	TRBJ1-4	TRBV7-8	CASSPSGGAFTNEKLFF	TGTGCCAGCAGCCCGTCGGGGGGCGCGTTTACTAATGAAAAACTGTTTTTT
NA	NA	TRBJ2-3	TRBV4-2	CASSQESLRNTQYF	TGTGCCAGCAGCCAAGAATCTTTGAGAAATACGCAGTATTTT
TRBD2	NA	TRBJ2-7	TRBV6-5	CASSRSGAPYEQYF	TGTGCCAGCAGTCGTAGCGGGGCCCCCTACGAGCAGTACTTC
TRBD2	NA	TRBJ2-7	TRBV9	CASSKEASGSYEQYF	TGTGCCAGCAGTAAAGAGGCTAGCGGCTCCTACGAGCAGTACTTC
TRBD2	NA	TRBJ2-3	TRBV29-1	CSVGSLAGVPDTQYF	TGCAGCGTTGGTTCGCTAGCGGGAGTCCCAGATACGCAGTATTTT
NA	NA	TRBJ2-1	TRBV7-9	CASSPVVSLYNEQFF	TGTGCCAGCAGCCCGGTCGTGAGTCTGTACAATGAGCAGTTCTTC
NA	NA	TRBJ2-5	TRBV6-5	CASSSGGETQYF	TGTGCCAGCAGTTCCGGGGGAGAGACCCAGTACTTC
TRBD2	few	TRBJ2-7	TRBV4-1	CASSQDSGLAGSEQYF	TGCGCCAGCAGCCAAGATAGTGGTCTAGCGGGATCCGAGCAGTACTTC
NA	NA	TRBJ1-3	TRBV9	CASSQTGSGNTIYF	TGTGCCAGCAGTCAAACAGGTTCCGGAAACACCATATATTTT
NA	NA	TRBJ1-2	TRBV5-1	CASSLEGVPRGDYGYTF	TGCGCCAGCAGCTTGGAGGGCGTTCCTCGGGGTGACTATGGCTACACCTTC
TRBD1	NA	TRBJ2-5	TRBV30	CAWSLPGTGQAAQYF	TGTGCCTGGAGTCTACCCGGGACAGGGCAAGCAGCCCAGTACTTC
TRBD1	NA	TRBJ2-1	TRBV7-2	CASSQGSGGGNEQFF	TGTGCCAGCAGTCAAGGGTCAGGGGGCGGCAATGAGCAGTTCTTC